Following are 14 T cell receptor beta chains from one sample sequenced in a study of blood T cell repertoires in COVID-19. Method: immunoSEQ multiplex PCR; TCRdb's copy keeps in-frame clones and lacks some. The repertoire holds roughly 30,000 clones, with around 83% as singletons. The source material was peripheral blood. These receptors all stem from a human donor in a cohort sampled during active COVID-19.

The gene calls are TRBV18 and TRBJ2-7; 9 nucleotides line up with TRBD1. V was pared by 4 bases and J by 0 bases, with 1 base of the junction left unmatched. Per the germline V gene, CDR1 is KGHSH and CDR2 is LQKENI. The CDR3 consists of 14 residues. The CDR3 sequence is CASSRTGVSYEQYF. CDR3 coding DNA: TGTGCCAGCTCACGGACAGGGGTCTCCTACGAGCAGTACTTC.

This rearrangement joins TRBV11-2 to TRBJ2-5; 9 bases line up with TRBD2. The CDR3 consists of 14 residues. CDR1 is SGHAT, CDR2 FQNNGV, per germline. V lost 4 bases, J lost 5 bases, and 5 bases stayed unmatched. DNA of the CDR3: TGTGCCAGCAGCTCGGGACTAGCTGCGGAGACCCAGTACTTC. Amino acid sequence: CASSSGLAAETQYF.

This rearrangement joins TRBV6-6 to TRBJ2-1; TRBD1 might be the D (6 bases). Germline values: CDR1 MNHNY, CDR2 SVGAGI (reference sequence). This CDR3 has 13 amino acids. Deletions cut 5 bases from V and 13 bases from J, with 18 bases between. For the CDR3, the DNA is TGTGCCAGCAGTCCCCCCACAGGGAGTTTTCAGTTCTTC. Amino acids: CASSPPTGSFQFF.

The chain couples TRBV27 to TRBJ1-6, with D uncertain. Germline V gene data show CDR1 as MNHEY and CDR2 as SMNVEV (reference sequence). The CDR3 length is 18 residues. V was cut by 3 bases and J by 4 bases, with 19 bases left in between. The chain's CDR3 is CASSLAGGIPNYNSPLHF. CDR3 nucleotides: TGTGCCAGCAGTTTGGCTGGAGGGATACCTAATTATAATTCACCCCTCCACTTT.

This clone was detected only a few times. V usage is TRBV19 and J usage is TRBJ1-3; D uncertain. Between the trimmed V and J ends, which lost 3 bases and 0 bases, there was a span of 12 bases. The CDR3 contains 16 residues. Germline V gene data show CDR1 as LNHDA and CDR2 as SQIVND (reference sequence). The CDR3 DNA sequence: TGTGCCAGTAGTATTAATCGTCGGAGCTCTGGAAACACCATATATTTT. Protein sequence: CASSINRRSSGNTIYF.

The V gene is TRBV25-1, the J gene TRBJ1-2; 7 positions match TRBD1. J lost 7 bases, V lost 5 bases, and 7 bases had no gene match. In germline, CDR1 is MGHDK, CDR2 SYGVNS. The CDR3 covers 13 residues. The chain's CDR3 is CASSPQGMGGYTF. CDR3 bases: TGTGCCAGCAGTCCACAGGGGATGGGTGGCTACACCTTC.

The chain links TRBV27 to TRBJ1-2; the D gene is possibly TRBD1 (5 bases). V gave up 1 base and J gave up 2 bases, with 14 bases separating them. Germline V lookup: CDR1 MNHEY, CDR2 SMNVEV (reference sequence). The CDR3 runs 16 residues. CDR3: CASSLWSDRSNYGYTF. CDR3 coding DNA: TGTGCCAGCAGTTTATGGTCAGACAGATCGAACTATGGCTACACCTTC.

This chain connects TRBV28 to TRBJ2-3, with TRBD2 identical over 7 bases. The germline gives CDR1 MDHEN, CDR2 SYDVKM. The V gene end was trimmed by 5 bases and the J gene end by 5 bases; junction bases not matched to a gene: 4. The CDR3 has 13 amino acids. In DNA form, the CDR3 reads TGTGCCAGCAGTGTTACTAGCGTAGATACGCAGTATTTT. Its translation: CASSVTSVDTQYF. Filled out from reference TRBV28 and TRBJ2-3, the complete variable domain reads DVKVTQSSRYLVKRTGEKVFLECVQDMDHENMFWYRQDPGLGLRLIYFSYDVKMKEKGDIPEGYSVSREKKERFSLILESASTNQTSMYLCASSVTSVDTQYFGPGTRLTVL.

In its sample, this clone was seen a few times. This chain uses TRBV10-2 with TRBJ2-7, with 8 bases lining up with TRBD2. V shed 7 bases, J shed 3 bases, and the junction held 5 bases outside the gene matches. Germline values: CDR1 WSHSY, CDR2 SAAADI. The length of the CDR3 is 13 residues. CDR3 coding DNA: TGCGCCAGCATGGAAGCGGGGGACTACGAGCAGTACTTC. Translation gives CASMEAGDYEQYF.

The V call is TRBV7-3, the J call TRBJ2-5; 14 bases are a match to TRBD2. This CDR3 region has 16 residues. Germline CDR1 is SGHTA and CDR2 is FQGTGA. The V and J ends lost 4 bases and 5 bases, in that order; junction bases with no gene match: 6. This chain's CDR3 is CASSWGLAGERETQYF. The CDR3 nucleotides read TGTGCCAGCAGCTGGGGACTAGCGGGGGAACGGGAGACCCAGTACTTC.

CDR3 sequence: CASSPNRGSSYNEQFF. The CDR3 nucleotides read TGTGCCAGTAGTCCGAACAGGGGGAGCTCCTACAATGAGCAGTTCTTC. The V call is TRBV19, the J call TRBJ2-1; 8 nucleotides agree with TRBD1. The length of the CDR3 is 16 residues. The J segment lost 0 bases and the V segment lost 5 bases, leaving 6 bases of the junction unmatched. Per the germline V gene, CDR1 is LNHDA and CDR2 is SQIVND (reference sequence).

The chain is built from TRBV7-8 and TRBJ1-5; D may be TRBD1 (6 bases). Trimming shortened V by 5 bases and J by 6 bases, and 14 bases separated the two germline ends. Germline-derived CDR1 and CDR2 are SGHVS and FQNEAQ. The length of the CDR3 is 14 residues. Here the CDR3 reads CASSPGQIGQPQHF. The CDR3 nucleotides read TGTGCCAGCAGCCCTGGACAGATAGGTCAGCCCCAGCATTTT.

This chain connects TRBV11-3 to TRBJ2-3; weak D call: TRBD1 (6 bases). V was shortened by 3 bases and J by 2 bases, with 9 bases between the two germline ends. The CDR3 runs to 14 residues. Looked up from germline, CDR1 is SGHNT and CDR2 is YENEEA. This CDR3 reads CASSLGQPTDTQYF. DNA of the CDR3: TGTGCCAGCAGCTTGGGACAACCCACAGATACGCAGTATTTT.

The rearrangement joins TRBV3-1 (or the pseudogene TRBV3-2) to TRBJ2-6; D gene ambiguous. Trimming removed 2 bases at V and 0 bases at J, with 2 bases between. Germline-derived CDR1 and CDR2 are LGHDT and YNNKEL (reference sequence). The CDR3 is 14 residues long. CDR3 coding DNA: TGTGCCAGCAGCCAACTCTCTGGGGCCAACGTCCTGACTTTC. Its protein is CASSQLSGANVLTF.